This passage covers 23 T cell receptor beta chains from one sample sequenced in a study of radiotherapy plus CTLA-4 blockade in lung cancer. Clones were read by immunoSEQ multiplex PCR, and TCRdb kept only the in-frame ones, dropping some. The table has about 80,000 clones, around 81% seen once. This specimen consisted of peripheral blood, obtained from a patient treated with radiotherapy plus ipilimumab. The source of these receptors is a human donor with non-small cell lung cancer whose response to radiotherapy plus ipilimumab could not be evaluated. Some clones in this sample may be carry-over from other donors' samples.

The chain recombines TRBV28 with TRBJ2-7; the match to TRBD1 covers 10 bases. Germline V CDR1 and CDR2: MDHEN, SYDVKM. V shed 0 bases, J shed 3 bases, and the junction held 2 bases outside the gene matches. There are 15 residues in the CDR3. The CDR3 DNA sequence: TGTGCCAGCAGTTTATGGGGGACAGGGGACTACGAGCAGTACTTC. This encodes CASSLWGTGDYEQYF. Filled out from reference TRBV28 and TRBJ2-7, the complete variable domain reads DVKVTQSSRYLVKRTGEKVFLECVQDMDHENMFWYRQDPGLGLRLIYFSYDVKMKEKGDIPEGYSVSREKKERFSLILESASTNQTSMYLCASSLWGTGDYEQYFGPGTRLTVT.

V and J are TRBV7-3 and TRBJ2-1; D is perhaps TRBD1 (6 bases). The CDR3 spans 15 residues. The germline CDR1 and CDR2 sequences are SGHTA and FQGTGA. The V end lost 5 bases, the J end lost 0 bases, and 11 bases lay between the germline ends. CDR3 loop: CASSGQSYSYNEQFF. As DNA, the CDR3 is TGTGCCAGCAGCGGACAGTCTTACTCCTACAATGAGCAGTTCTTC.

This chain links TRBV5-6 with TRBJ1-3; maybe TRBD1 (6 bases). There are 14 residues in the CDR3. V was trimmed by 0 bases and J by 2 bases, leaving 6 bases between them. CDR1 and CDR2 from the germline V gene are SGHDT and YYEEEE. In DNA, the CDR3 is TGTGCCAGCAGCTTGGGACAGGCTGGAAACACCATATATTTT. This codes for CASSLGQAGNTIYF.

The V gene is TRBV2, the J gene TRBJ1-1; no definite D call. This CDR3 comprises 13 residues. Germline CDR1 and CDR2: SNHLY and FYNNEI. Trimming left V 0 bases short and J 10 bases short, with 12 bases between. In nucleotides, the CDR3 is TGTGCCAGCAGTGAAGCGGATGGGCAGGTAGCTTTCTTT. It yields the protein CASSEADGQVAFF.

The CDR3 is CASLGPGELFF. The CDR3 DNA reads TGTGCCAGCCTTGGGCCCGGGGAGCTGTTTTTT. V and J are TRBV6-5 and TRBJ2-2, with D unclear. Looked up from germline, CDR1 is MNHEY and CDR2 is SVGAGI. V was clipped by 8 bases and J by 6 bases, with 7 bases between them. The CDR3 loop spans 11 amino acids.

The sample holds one count of this clone. This chain links TRBV5-1 with TRBJ2-5; the D is unclear. The CDR3 extends over 14 amino acids. V was cut by 1 base and J by 3 bases, with 10 bases left in between. Germline values: CDR1 SGHRS, CDR2 YFSETQ. The CDR3 sequence is CASSLMAAEETQYF. In DNA form, the CDR3 reads TGCGCCAGCAGCTTGATGGCGGCAGAAGAGACCCAGTACTTC. Based on the CDR3 plus reference TRBV5-1 and TRBJ2-5, the full variable domain is KAGVTQTPRYLIKTRGQQVTLSCSPISGHRSVSWYQQTPGQGLQFLFEYFSETQRNKGNFPGRFSGRQFSNSRSEMNVSTLELGDSALYLCASSLMAAEETQYFGPGTRLLVL.

The rearrangement joins TRBV28 to TRBJ1-2; 9 bases are a match to TRBD1. From germline, CDR1 is MDHEN and CDR2 SYDVKM. V was pared by 3 bases and J by 4 bases, with 12 bases of the junction left unmatched. CDR3 length equals 17 residues. The CDR3 here is CASSFGGTGRGVYGYTF. Here the CDR3 DNA reads TGTGCCAGCAGTTTTGGGGGGACAGGGAGAGGAGTCTATGGCTACACCTTC.

The chain links TRBV2 to TRBJ1-2; D might be TRBD1 (6 bases). Trimming stripped 3 bases from V and 10 bases from J, with 15 bases between. The CDR3 has 13 residues. Per the germline V gene, CDR1 is SNHLY and CDR2 is FYNNEI. The CDR3 protein is CASSETGVFPYTF. DNA of the CDR3: TGTGCCAGCAGTGAGACAGGAGTGTTCCCCTACACCTTC.

V usage is TRBV4-1 and J usage is TRBJ1-3; D is ambiguous. CDR1 MGHRA and CDR2 YSYEKL come from the germline V gene. CDR3 size: 15 residues. Trimming removed 0 bases at V and 1 base at J, with 7 bases between. CDR3 amino acids: CASSQDNRSGNTIYF. In DNA, the CDR3 is TGCGCCAGCAGCCAAGATAACCGGTCTGGAAACACCATATATTTT.

The CDR3 DNA follows: TGTGCCAGCAGCCTCTTGCTAGCGGATTACAATGAGCAGTTCTTC. Its translation is CASSLLLADYNEQFF. The chain recombines TRBV7-9 with TRBJ2-1; 7 bases align to TRBD2. The germline gives CDR1 SEHNR, CDR2 FQNEAQ (reference sequence). The V segment lost 5 bases and the J segment 4 bases; nucleotides outside the gene matches: 8. There are 15 residues in the CDR3. The whole variable domain, remainder taken from reference TRBV7-9 and TRBJ2-1, is DTGVSQNPRHKITKRGQNVTFRCDPISEHNRLYWYRQTLGQGPEFLTYFQNEAQLEKSRLLSDRFSAERPKGSFSTLEIQRTEQGDSAMYLCASSLLLADYNEQFFGPGTRLTVL.

This clone was picked up a small number of times. The chain has TRBV7-9 and TRBJ1-4, with a tentative D call TRBD1 (5 bases). Germline assignment: CDR1 SEHNR and CDR2 FQNEAQ (reference sequence). The CDR3 is 15 amino acids. V was cut by 3 bases and J by 12 bases, with 20 bases left in between. The CDR3 protein is CASSFSGGGDDELFF. The CDR3 nucleotides are TGTGCCAGCAGCTTTTCTGGGGGAGGTGATGATGAACTGTTTTTT. The full variable domain, completed using reference TRBV7-9 and TRBJ1-4, is DTGVSQNPRHKITKRGQNVTFRCDPISEHNRLYWYRQTLGQGPEFLTYFQNEAQLEKSRLLSDRFSAERPKGSFSTLEIQRTEQGDSAMYLCASSFSGGGDDELFFGSGTQLSVL.

This chain joins TRBV5-6 and TRBJ2-7; maybe TRBD2 (5 bases). V was clipped by 0 bases and J by 5 bases, with 9 bases between them. This CDR3 spans 13 amino acids. CDR1 is SGHDT, CDR2 YYEEEE, per germline. In DNA form, the CDR3 reads TGTGCCAGCAGCTTGGTAGAGGGAGACGAGCAGTACTTC. The encoded protein is CASSLVEGDEQYF.

J is TRBJ2-5 and V is TRBV4-1, with D possibly TRBD2 on 6 matching bases. The germline V gene has CDR1 MGHRA and CDR2 YSYEKL. Trimming took off 1 base at V and 5 bases at J, with 17 bases between the two ends. The CDR3 is 16 residues long. CDR3 sequence reads: CASSQGYRPGRETQYF. DNA of the CDR3: TGCGCCAGCAGCCAAGGGTACCGCCCAGGGAGGGAGACCCAGTACTTC.

This chain uses TRBV5-4 with TRBJ2-7; 12 bases agree with TRBD1. Trimming cost V 4 bases and J 2 bases; bases outside gene matches: 4. Germline CDR1 and CDR2: SGHNT and YYREEE (reference sequence). The CDR3 is made up of 15 amino acids. CDR3 residues: CASSRDRGLPYEQYF. The CDR3 coding sequence is TGTGCCAGCAGCCGGGACAGGGGGCTTCCCTACGAGCAGTACTTC.

This clone was seen a few times. The chain joins TRBV18 to TRBJ2-5, with TRBD2 as a possible D gene (6 bases). Deletions cut 3 bases from V and 2 bases from J, with 10 bases between. Germline CDR1 KGHSH, CDR2 LQKENI. This CDR3 is built from 14 residues. Here the CDR3 DNA reads TGTGCCAGCTCACCCTTGACTAGTCAAGAGACCCAGTACTTC. As protein: CASSPLTSQETQYF.

This clone was detected only a few times. The V gene is TRBV4-1, the J gene TRBJ2-7; the D gene is possibly TRBD2 (6 bases). V dropped 4 bases and J dropped 3 bases, with 13 bases sitting between them. Germline V gene data show CDR1 as MGHRA and CDR2 as YSYEKL. This CDR3 comprises 14 residues. The CDR3 is CASSRSQGGYEQYF. As DNA, the CDR3 is TGCGCCAGCAGCCGAAGCCAGGGAGGCTACGAGCAGTACTTC.

V is TRBV18 and J is TRBJ2-1; a weak D match, TRBD1 (6 bases). Trimming removed 3 bases from V and 6 bases from J, with 12 bases in between. This CDR3 is built from 14 residues. CDR1 is KGHSH and CDR2 is LQKENI in the germline V gene. CDR3 region: CASSPYRDLNEQFF. CDR3 DNA: TGTGCCAGCTCACCTTACAGGGATCTCAATGAGCAGTTCTTC. Based on the CDR3 plus reference TRBV18 and TRBJ2-1, the full variable domain is NAGVMQNPRHLVRRRGQEARLRCSPMKGHSHVYWYRQLPEEGLKFMVYLQKENIIDESGMPKERFSAEFPKEGPSILRIQQVVRGDSAAYFCASSPYRDLNEQFFGPGTRLTVL.

The chain employs TRBV27 and TRBJ2-1, with a tentative D call TRBD1 (5 bases). Germline CDR1 MNHEY, CDR2 SMNVEV (reference sequence). The CDR3 consists of 14 residues. Trimming removed 3 bases at V and 0 bases at J, with 6 bases between. The CDR3 loop is CASSFQGSYNEQFF. The CDR3 DNA reads as TGTGCCAGCAGTTTTCAGGGCTCCTACAATGAGCAGTTCTTC.

The chain recombines TRBV7-9 with TRBJ1-1; D is perhaps TRBD1 (6 bases). CDR3 length: 14 residues. The germline V gene has CDR1 SEHNR and CDR2 FQNEAQ (reference sequence). The ends were cut back, 5 bases at V and 0 bases at J, with 10 bases in the middle. CDR3 coding DNA: TGTGCCAGCAGCCTCACAGGGCTGAACACTGAAGCTTTCTTT. Residues: CASSLTGLNTEAFF.

The chain couples TRBV18 to TRBJ1-6; the match to TRBD1 covers 11 bases. In germline, CDR1 is KGHSH, CDR2 LQKENI. J gave up 10 bases and V 5 bases, and 4 bases lay outside the gene matches. CDR3 length: 14 residues. This CDR3 reads CASSSGQGESPLHF. CDR3 in DNA: TGTGCCAGCTCATCGGGACAGGGGGAGTCACCCCTCCACTTT.

The chain links TRBV29-1 to TRBJ1-2; D unclear. The CDR3 loop spans 11 amino acids. Germline CDR1 SQVTM, CDR2 ANQGSEA. V lost 6 bases to trimming and J lost 0 bases, with 5 bases between them. CDR3 loop: CSVITNYGYTF. The CDR3 nucleotides are TGCAGCGTAATAACTAACTATGGCTACACCTTC.

This clone was counted only a few times. This sequence joins TRBV2 and TRBJ2-7, with 9 bases lining up with TRBD1. Germline-derived CDR1 and CDR2 are SNHLY and FYNNEI. Germline trimming cut 3 bases from V and 5 bases from J; bases unmatched to any gene: 5. This CDR3 has 14 residues. The CDR3 spells CASSDGTGRDEQYF. DNA for the CDR3: TGTGCCAGCAGTGATGGGACAGGGCGCGACGAGCAGTACTTC.

This rearrangement joins TRBV21-1 to TRBJ2-7; the D call in the table, TRBD2, was not verified against the DNA. TRBV21-1 represents a pseudogene. The length of the CDR3 is 16 residues. CDR3 sequence reads: CASSKRGSPQGYEQYF. The CDR3 DNA reads TGTGCCAGCAGCAAAAGAGGTAGTCCCCAAGGCTACGAGCAGTACTTC.